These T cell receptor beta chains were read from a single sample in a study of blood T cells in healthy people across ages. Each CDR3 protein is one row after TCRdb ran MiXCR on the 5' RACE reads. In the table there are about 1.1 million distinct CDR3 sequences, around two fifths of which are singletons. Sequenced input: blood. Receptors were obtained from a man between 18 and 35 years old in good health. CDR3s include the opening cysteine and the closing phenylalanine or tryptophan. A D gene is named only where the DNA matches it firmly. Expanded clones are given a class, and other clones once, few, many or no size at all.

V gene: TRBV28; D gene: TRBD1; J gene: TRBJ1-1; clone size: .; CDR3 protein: CASATQGAGGTEAFF; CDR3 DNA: TGTGCCAGCGCTACTCAGGGGGCAGGAGGCACTGAAGCTTTCTTT
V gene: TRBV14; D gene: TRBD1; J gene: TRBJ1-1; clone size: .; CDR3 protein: CASSQDRDSLNTEAFF; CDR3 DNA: TGTGCCAGCAGCCAAGATCGGGACAGCCTGAACACTGAAGCTTTCTTT
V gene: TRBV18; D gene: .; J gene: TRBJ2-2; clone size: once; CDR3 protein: CASSPTVNTGELFF; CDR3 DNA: TGTGCCAGCTCACCGACAGTGAACACCGGGGAGCTGTTTTTT
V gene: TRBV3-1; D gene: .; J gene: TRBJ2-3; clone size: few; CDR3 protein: CASSQEYSTQYF; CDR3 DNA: TGTGCCAGCAGCCAAGAATATAGCACGCAGTATTTT
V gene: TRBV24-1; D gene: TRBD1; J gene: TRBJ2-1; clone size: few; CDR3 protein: CATSDFIGTGHNEQFF; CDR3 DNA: TGTGCCACCAGTGATTTCATAGGGACAGGGCACAATGAGCAGTTCTTC
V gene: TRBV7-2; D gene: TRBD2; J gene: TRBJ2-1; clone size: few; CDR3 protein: CASSRTSGGANEQFF; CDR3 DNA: TGTGCCAGCAGCCGGACTAGCGGGGGGGCTAATGAGCAGTTCTTC
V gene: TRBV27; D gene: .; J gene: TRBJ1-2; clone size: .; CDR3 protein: CASSSGGGPSYGYTF; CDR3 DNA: TGTGCCAGCAGTTCTGGGGGGGGGCCGAGCTATGGCTACACCTTC
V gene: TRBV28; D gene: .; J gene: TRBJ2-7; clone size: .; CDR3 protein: CASSSPRTAQPSYEQYF; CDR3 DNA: TGTGCCAGCAGTTCCCCTAGGACAGCTCAGCCTTCCTACGAGCAGTACTTC
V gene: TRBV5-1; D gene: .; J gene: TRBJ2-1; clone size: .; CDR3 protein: CASSGGTKGGEQFF; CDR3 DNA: TGCGCCAGCAGCGGGGGTACCAAAGGCGGGGAGCAGTTCTTC
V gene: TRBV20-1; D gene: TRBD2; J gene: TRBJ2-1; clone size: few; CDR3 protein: CSASPSGGLSSYNEQFF; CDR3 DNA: TGCAGTGCTAGTCCTAGCGGGGGCCTTAGCTCCTACAATGAGCAGTTCTTC
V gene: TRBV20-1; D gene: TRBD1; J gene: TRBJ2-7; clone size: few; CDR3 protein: CSARVTGEPYEQYF; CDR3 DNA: TGCAGTGCTAGAGTGACAGGGGAACCCTACGAGCAGTACTTC
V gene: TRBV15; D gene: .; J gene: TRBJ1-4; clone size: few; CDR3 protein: CATSAPESTNEKLFF; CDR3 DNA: TGTGCCACCAGCGCCCCGGAGAGTACTAATGAAAAACTGTTTTTT
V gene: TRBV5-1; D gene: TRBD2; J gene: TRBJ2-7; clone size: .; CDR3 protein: CASSSTSSGGLYEQYF; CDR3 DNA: TGCGCCAGCAGCTCGACTTCTAGCGGGGGTCTCTACGAGCAGTACTTC
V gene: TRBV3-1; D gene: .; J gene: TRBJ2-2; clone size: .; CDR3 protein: CASSQFDTGELFF; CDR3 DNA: TGTGCCAGCAGCCAATTTGACACCGGGGAGCTGTTTTTT
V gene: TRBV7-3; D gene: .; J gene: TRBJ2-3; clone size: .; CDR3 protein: CASSLTGPNTQYF; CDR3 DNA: TGTGCCAGCAGCTTAACGGGACCCAATACGCAGTATTTT
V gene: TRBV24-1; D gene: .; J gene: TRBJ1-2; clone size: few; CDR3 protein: CATSDGGKYGYTF; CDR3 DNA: TGTGCCACCAGTGATGGGGGCAAGTATGGCTACACCTTC
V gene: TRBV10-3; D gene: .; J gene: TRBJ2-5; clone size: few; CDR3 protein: CAISEPQGSQETQYF; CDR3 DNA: TGTGCCATCAGTGAGCCACAGGGTTCCCAAGAGACCCAGTACTTC
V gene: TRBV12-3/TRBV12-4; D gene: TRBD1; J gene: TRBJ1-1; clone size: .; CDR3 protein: CASSPRPQGTEAFF; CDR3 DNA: TGTGCCAGCAGTCCGCGCCCACAGGGGACTGAAGCTTTCTTT
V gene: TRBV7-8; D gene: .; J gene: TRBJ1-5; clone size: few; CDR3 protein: CASSENRPYFGNQPQHF; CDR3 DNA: TGTGCCAGCAGCGAAAATAGACCGTACTTCGGCAATCAGCCCCAGCATTTT
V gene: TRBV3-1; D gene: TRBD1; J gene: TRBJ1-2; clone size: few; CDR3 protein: CASSQRRTGEDYGYTF; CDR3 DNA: TGTGCCAGCAGCCAGCGAAGGACAGGGGAAGACTATGGCTACACCTTC
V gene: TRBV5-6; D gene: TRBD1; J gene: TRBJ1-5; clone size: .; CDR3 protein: CASSSSGTGDNQPQHF; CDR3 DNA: TGTGCCAGCAGCTCCTCCGGGACAGGGGATAATCAGCCCCAGCATTTT
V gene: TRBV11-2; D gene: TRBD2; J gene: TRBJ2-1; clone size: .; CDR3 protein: CASRIAGGYNEQFF; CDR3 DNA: TGTGCCAGCAGGATAGCGGGGGGGTACAATGAGCAGTTCTTC
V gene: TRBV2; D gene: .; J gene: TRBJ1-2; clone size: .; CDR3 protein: CASSEAKGSGYTF; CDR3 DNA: TGTGCCAGCAGTGAAGCGAAGGGTTCTGGCTACACCTTC
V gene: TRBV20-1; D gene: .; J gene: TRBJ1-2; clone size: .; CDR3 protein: CSAREGKGRDGYTF; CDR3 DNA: TGCAGTGCTAGAGAGGGGAAGGGCAGAGATGGCTACACCTTC
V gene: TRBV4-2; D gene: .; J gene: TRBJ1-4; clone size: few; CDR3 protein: CASSQAKGTNEKLFF; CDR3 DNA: TGTGCCAGCAGCCAAGCGAAAGGAACTAATGAAAAACTGTTTTTT
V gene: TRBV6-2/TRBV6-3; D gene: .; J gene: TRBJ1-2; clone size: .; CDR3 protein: CASSPLKGDYGYTF; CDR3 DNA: TGTGCCAGCAGCCCTCTTAAAGGGGACTATGGCTACACCTTC
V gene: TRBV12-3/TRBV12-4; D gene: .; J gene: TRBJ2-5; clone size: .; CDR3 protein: CASRASETQYF; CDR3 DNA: TGTGCCAGCAGAGCCTCGGAGACCCAGTACTTC
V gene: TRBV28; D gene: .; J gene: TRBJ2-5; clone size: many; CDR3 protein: CASSNDRAGIYPQKTQYF; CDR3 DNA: TGTGCCAGCAGTAATGACAGGGCGGGGATTTACCCTCAAAAGACCCAGTACTTC
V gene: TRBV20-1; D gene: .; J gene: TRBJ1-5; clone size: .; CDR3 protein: CSARDGSRQHF; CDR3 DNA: TGCAGTGCTAGAGACGGGTCGCGCCAGCATTTT
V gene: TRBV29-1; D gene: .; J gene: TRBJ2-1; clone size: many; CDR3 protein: CSVGRNDGEQFF; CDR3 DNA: TGCAGCGTTGGACGGAACGACGGAGAGCAGTTCTTC
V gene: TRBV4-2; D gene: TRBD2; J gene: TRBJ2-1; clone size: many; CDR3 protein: CASSPRSSGYNEQFF; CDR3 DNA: TGTGCCAGCAGCCCTAGGTCTAGCGGGTACAATGAGCAGTTCTTC
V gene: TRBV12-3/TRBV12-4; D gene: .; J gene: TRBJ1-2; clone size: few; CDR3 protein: CASSFGVRFYGYTF; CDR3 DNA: TGTGCCAGCAGTTTTGGGGTGCGATTCTATGGCTACACCTTC
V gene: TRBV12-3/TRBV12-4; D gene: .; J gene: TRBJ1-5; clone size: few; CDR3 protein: CASSPQYNQPQHF; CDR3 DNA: TGTGCCAGCAGTCCTCAGTACAATCAGCCCCAGCATTTT
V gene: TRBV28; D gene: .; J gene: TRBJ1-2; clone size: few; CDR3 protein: CASSPPGGTYGYTF; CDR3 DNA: TGTGCCAGCAGTCCCCCGGGAGGAACCTATGGCTACACCTTC
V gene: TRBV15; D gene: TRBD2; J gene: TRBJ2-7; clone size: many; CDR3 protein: CANPGTSYEQYF; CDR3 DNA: TGTGCCAATCCCGGGACTAGCTACGAGCAGTACTTC
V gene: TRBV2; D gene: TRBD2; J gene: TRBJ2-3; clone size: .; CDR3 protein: CASKQRDTDTQYF; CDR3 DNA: TGTGCCAGCAAGCAGCGGGACACAGATACGCAGTATTTT
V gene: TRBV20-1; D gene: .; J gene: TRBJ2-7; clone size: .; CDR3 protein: CSALRGGRYEQYF; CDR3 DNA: TGCAGTGCTTTGCGGGGCGGGCGCTACGAGCAGTACTTC
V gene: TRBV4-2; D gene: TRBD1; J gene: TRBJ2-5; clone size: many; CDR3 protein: CASSQGTAQETQYF; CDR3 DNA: TGCGCCAGCAGCCAAGGGACAGCTCAAGAGACCCAGTACTTC
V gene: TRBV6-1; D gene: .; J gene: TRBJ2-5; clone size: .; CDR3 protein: CASSEDGTQYF; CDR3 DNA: TGTGCCAGCAGTGAAGACGGAACCCAGTACTTC
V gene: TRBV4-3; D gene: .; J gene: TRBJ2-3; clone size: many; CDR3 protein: CASSQDRGVWPSYF; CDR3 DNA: TGCGCCAGCAGCCAAGATCGAGGAGTTTGGCCGTCGTATTTT
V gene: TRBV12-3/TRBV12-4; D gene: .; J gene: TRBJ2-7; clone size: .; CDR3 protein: CASTPSVAVQYF; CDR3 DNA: TGTGCCAGCACTCCATCCGTTGCTGTGCAGTACTTC
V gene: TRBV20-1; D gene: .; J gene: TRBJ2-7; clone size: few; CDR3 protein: CSARGTGTKYEQYF; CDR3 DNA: TGCAGTGCGAGAGGGACTGGGACAAAGTACGAGCAGTACTTC
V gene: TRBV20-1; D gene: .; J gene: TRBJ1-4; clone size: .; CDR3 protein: CSAPGQGFEKLFF; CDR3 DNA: TGCAGTGCACCTGGGCAGGGATTCGAAAAACTGTTTTTT
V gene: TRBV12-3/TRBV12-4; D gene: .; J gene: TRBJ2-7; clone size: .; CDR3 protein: CASSLYYGDEQYF; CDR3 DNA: TGTGCCAGCAGTTTATATTATGGGGACGAGCAGTACTTC
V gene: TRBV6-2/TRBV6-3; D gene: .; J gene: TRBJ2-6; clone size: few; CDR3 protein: CASRLTGSGANVLTF; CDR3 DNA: TGTGCCAGCAGGTTGACCGGCTCTGGGGCCAACGTCCTGACTTTC
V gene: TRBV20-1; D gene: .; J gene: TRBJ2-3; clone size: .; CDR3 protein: CSARERVSTDTQYF; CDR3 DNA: TGCAGTGCTAGGGAGCGGGTTAGCACAGATACGCAGTATTTT
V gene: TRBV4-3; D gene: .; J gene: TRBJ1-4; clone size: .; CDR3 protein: CASSQEAGGAGSNEKLFF; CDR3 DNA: TGCGCCAGCAGCCAAGAGGCCGGGGGCGCGGGATCTAATGAAAAACTGTTTTTT
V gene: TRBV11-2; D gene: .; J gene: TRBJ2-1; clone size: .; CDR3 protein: CASSWGAQFF; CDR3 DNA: TGTGCCAGCAGCTGGGGGGCTCAGTTCTTC
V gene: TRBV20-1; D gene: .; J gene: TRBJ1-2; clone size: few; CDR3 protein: CSARVGVYGYTF; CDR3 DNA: TGCAGTGCTAGAGTTGGAGTCTATGGCTACACCTTC
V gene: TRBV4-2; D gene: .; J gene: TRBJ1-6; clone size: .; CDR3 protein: CASIPDRNYNSPLHF; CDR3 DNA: TGTGCCAGCATCCCCGACAGGAACTATAATTCACCCCTCCACTTT